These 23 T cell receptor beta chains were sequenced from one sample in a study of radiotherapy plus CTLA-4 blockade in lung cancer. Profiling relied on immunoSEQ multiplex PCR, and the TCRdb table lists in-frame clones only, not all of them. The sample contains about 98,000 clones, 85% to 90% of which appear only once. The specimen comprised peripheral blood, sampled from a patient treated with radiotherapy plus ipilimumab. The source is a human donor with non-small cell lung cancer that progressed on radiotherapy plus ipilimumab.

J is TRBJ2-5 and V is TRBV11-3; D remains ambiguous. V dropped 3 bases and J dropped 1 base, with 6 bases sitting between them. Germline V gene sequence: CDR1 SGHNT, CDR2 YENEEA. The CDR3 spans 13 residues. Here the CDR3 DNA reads TGTGCCAGCAGCTTGTACAGCCAAGAGACCCAGTACTTC. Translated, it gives CASSLYSQETQYF.

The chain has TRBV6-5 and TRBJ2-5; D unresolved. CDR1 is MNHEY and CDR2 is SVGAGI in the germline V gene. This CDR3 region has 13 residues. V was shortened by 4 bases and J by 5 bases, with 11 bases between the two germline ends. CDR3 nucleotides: TGTGCCAGCAGTTTGGCCGGGCGTGAGACCCAGTACTTC. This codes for CASSLAGRETQYF.

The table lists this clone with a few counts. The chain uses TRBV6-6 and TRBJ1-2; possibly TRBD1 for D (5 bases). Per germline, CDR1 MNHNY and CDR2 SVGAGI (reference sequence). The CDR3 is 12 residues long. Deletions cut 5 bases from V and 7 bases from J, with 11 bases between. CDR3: CASSPGGGGYTF. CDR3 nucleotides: TGTGCCAGCAGTCCCGGGGGGGGTGGCTACACCTTC.

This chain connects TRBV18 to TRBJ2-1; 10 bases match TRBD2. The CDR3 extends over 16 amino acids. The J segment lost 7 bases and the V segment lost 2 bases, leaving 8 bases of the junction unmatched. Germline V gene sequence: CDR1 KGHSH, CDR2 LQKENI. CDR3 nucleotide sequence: TGTGCCAGCTCACCAATCCTAGCGGGAGCCACAAATGAGCAGTTCTTC. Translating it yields CASSPILAGATNEQFF.

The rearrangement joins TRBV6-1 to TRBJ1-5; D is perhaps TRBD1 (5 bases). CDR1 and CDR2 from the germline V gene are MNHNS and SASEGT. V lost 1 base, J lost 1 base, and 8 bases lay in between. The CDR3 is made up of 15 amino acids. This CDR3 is CASSEGGWSNQPQHF. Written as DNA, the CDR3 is TGTGCCAGCAGTGAAGGGGGGTGGAGCAATCAGCCCCAGCATTTT.

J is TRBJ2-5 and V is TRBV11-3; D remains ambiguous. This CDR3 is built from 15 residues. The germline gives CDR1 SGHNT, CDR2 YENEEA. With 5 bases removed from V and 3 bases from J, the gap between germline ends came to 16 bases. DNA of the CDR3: TGTGCCAGCAGCCGAGAAGGGCGCCCAGAAGAGACCCAGTACTTC. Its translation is CASSREGRPEETQYF.

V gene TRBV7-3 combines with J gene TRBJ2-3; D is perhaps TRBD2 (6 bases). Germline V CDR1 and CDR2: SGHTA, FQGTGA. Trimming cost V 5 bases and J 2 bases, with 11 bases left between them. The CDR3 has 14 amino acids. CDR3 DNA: TGTGCCAGCAGCCCGTCGGGAGACACAGATACGCAGTATTTT. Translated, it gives CASSPSGDTDTQYF.

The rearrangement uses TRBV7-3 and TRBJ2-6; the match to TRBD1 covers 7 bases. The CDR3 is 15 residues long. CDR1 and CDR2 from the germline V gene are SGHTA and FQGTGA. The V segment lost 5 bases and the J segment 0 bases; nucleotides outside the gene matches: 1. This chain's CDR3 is CASSDRDSGANVLTF. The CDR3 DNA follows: TGTGCCAGCAGCGACAGGGACTCTGGGGCCAACGTCCTGACTTTC.

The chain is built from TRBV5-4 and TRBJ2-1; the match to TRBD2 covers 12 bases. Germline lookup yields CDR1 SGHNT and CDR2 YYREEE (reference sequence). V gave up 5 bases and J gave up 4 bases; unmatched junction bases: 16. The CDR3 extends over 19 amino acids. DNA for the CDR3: TGTGCCAGCAGTTCTGAGACTAGCGGGAGTGAGAGGAGTTACAATGAGCAGTTCTTC. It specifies CASSSETSGSERSYNEQFF.

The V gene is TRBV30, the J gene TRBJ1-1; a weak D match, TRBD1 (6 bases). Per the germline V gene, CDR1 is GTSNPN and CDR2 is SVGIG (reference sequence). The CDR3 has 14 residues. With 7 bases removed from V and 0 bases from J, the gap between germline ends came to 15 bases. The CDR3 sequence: CALRRGGLNTEAFF. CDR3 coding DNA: TGTGCCTTACGAAGGGGGGGTTTGAACACTGAAGCTTTCTTT.

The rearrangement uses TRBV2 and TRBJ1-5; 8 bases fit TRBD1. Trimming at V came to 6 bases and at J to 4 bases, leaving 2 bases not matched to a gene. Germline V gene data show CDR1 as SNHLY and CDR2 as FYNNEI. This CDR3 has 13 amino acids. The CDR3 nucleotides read TGTGCCAGCAGGACAGGGGCAAATCAGCCCCAGCATTTT. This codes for CASRTGANQPQHF.

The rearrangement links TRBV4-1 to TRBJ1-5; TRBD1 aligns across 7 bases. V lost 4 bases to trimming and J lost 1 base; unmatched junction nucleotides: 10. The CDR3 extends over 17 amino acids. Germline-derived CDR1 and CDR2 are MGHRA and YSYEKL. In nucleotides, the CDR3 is TGCGCCAGCAGCCCACGGGACAGCCTGAGGAGCAATCAGCCCCAGCATTTT. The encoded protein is CASSPRDSLRSNQPQHF.

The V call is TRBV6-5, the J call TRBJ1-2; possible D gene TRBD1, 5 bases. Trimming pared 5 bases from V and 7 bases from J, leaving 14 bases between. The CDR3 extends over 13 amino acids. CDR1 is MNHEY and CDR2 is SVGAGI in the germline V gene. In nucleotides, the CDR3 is TGTGCCAGCAGTCGCTCCCCCAGGGTTGGCTACACCTTC. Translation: CASSRSPRVGYTF.

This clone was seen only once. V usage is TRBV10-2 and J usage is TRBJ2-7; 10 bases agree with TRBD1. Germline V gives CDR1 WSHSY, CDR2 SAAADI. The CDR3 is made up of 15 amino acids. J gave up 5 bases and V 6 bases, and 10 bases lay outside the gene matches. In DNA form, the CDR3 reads TGCGCCAGCAGATCAATGACAGGGGGCTTGGACGAGCAGTACTTC. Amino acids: CASRSMTGGLDEQYF.

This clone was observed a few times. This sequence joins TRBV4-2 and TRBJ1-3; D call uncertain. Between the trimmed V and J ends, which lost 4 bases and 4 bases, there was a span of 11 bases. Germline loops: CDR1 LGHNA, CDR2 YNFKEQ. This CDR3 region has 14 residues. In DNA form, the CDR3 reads TGTGCCAGCAGCCCCCCGGAGGCGGGAAACACCATATATTTT. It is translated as CASSPPEAGNTIYF.

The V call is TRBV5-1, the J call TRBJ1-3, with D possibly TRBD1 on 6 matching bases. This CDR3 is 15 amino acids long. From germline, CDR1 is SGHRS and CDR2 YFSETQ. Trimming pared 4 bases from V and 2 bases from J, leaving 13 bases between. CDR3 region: CASSRDIVAGNTIYF. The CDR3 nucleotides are TGCGCCAGCAGCCGGGACATAGTAGCTGGAAACACCATATATTTT.

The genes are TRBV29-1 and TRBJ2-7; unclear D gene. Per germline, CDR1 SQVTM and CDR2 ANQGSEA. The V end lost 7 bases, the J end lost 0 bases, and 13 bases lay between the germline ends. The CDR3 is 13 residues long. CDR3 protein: CSARGRSSYEQYF. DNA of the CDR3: TGCAGCGCCCGTGGGCGGAGCTCCTACGAGCAGTACTTC.

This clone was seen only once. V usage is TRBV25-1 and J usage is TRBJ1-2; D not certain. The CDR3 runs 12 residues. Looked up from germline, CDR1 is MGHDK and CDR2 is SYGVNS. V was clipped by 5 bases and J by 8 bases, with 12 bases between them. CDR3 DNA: TGTGCCAGCAGTTCACCGAATGGCGGCTACACCTTC. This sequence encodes CASSSPNGGYTF.

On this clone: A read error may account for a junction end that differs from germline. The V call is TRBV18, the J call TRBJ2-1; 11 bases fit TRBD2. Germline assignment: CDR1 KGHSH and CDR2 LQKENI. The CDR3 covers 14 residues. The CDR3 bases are TGTGCCAGCTCGGGACTAGCGGACTACAATGAACAGTTCTTC. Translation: CASSGLADYNEQFF.

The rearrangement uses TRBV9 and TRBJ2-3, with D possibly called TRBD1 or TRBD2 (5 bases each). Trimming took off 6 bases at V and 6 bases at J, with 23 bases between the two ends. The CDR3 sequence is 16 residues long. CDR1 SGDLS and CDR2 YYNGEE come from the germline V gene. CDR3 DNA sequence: TGTGCCAGCACCCCCTCCTTGGGACGTCCGCGGGATACGCAGTATTTT. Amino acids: CASTPSLGRPRDTQYF. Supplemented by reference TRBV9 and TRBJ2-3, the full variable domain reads DSGVTQTPKHLITATGQRVTLRCSPRSGDLSVYWYQQSLDQGLQFLIQYYNGEERAKGNILERFSAQQFPDLHSELNLSSLELGDSALYFCASTPSLGRPRDTQYFGPGTRLTVL.

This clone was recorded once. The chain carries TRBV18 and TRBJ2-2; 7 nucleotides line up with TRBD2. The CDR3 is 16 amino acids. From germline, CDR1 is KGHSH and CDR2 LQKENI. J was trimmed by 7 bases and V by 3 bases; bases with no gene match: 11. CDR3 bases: TGTGCCAGCTCACCCCGGCCTGCGGGAGACGGCGGGGAGCTGTTTTTT. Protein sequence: CASSPRPAGDGGELFF.

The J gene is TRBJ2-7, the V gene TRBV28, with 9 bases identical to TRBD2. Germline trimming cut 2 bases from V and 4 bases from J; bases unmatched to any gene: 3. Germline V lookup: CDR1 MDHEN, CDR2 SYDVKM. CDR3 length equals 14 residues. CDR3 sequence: CASSLAGGAYEQYF. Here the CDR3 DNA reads TGTGCCAGCAGTTTAGCGGGAGGGGCATACGAGCAGTACTTC.

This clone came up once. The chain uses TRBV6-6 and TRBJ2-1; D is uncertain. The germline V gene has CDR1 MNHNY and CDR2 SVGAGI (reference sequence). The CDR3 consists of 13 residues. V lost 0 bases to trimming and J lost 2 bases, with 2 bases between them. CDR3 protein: CASSYSTYNEQFF. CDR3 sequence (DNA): TGTGCCAGCAGTTACTCGACCTACAATGAGCAGTTCTTC.